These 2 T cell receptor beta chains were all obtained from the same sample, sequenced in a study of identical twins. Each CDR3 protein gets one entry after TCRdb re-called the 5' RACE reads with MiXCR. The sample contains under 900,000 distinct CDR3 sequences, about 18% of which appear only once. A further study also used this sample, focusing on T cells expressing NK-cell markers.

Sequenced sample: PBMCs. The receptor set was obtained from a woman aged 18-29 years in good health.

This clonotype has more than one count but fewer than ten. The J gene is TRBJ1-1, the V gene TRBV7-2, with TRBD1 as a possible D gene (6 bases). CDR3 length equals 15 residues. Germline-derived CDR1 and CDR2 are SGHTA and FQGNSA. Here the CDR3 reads CVRQTGRYKDTEAFF. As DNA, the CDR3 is TGTGTACGACAGACAGGTCGTTATAAGGACACTGAAGCTTTCTTT.

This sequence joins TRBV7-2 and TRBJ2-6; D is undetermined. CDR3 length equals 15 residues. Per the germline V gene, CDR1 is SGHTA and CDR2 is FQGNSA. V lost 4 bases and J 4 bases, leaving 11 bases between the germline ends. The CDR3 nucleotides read TGTGCCAGCAGCTCCTTCGGTACCGGGGCCAACGTCCTGACTTTC. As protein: CASSSFGTGANVLTF.